Following are 21 T cell receptor beta chains from one sample sequenced in a study of blood T cell repertoires in COVID-19. The assay was immunoSEQ multiplex PCR, and TCRdb's table has in-frame clones only and misses some. This repertoire shows 200,000 to 250,000 clones, around 83% found once; its top ten account for 5.5% to 7.5%. The sequenced material came from PBMCs or T cells enriched from blood (not recorded which). The source is a woman in her 40s who had recovered from COVID-19.

This chain connects TRBV29-1 to TRBJ1-2; 9 positions agree with TRBD1. Germline values: CDR1 SQVTM, CDR2 ANQGSEA. Trimming at V came to 4 bases and at J to 1 base, leaving 4 bases not matched to a gene. The CDR3 loop spans 14 amino acids. For the CDR3, the DNA is TGCAGCGTTGCCCACAGGGGGCATAACTATGGCTACACCTTC. It is translated as CSVAHRGHNYGYTF.

The V gene is TRBV28, the J gene TRBJ2-1; 13 bases are shared with TRBD2. The germline V gene encodes CDR1 MDHEN and CDR2 SYDVKM. CDR3 size: 18 residues. The V gene end was trimmed by 2 bases and the J gene end by 0 bases; junction bases not matched to a gene: 4. As DNA, the CDR3 is TGTGCCAGCAGTTTAGGACTAGCGGGAGATCTCTCCTACAATGAGCAGTTCTTC. It yields the protein CASSLGLAGDLSYNEQFF. Combining the CDR3 with reference TRBV28 and TRBJ2-1 gives the whole variable domain DVKVTQSSRYLVKRTGEKVFLECVQDMDHENMFWYRQDPGLGLRLIYFSYDVKMKEKGDIPEGYSVSREKKERFSLILESASTNQTSMYLCASSLGLAGDLSYNEQFFGPGTRLTVL.

The chain couples TRBV9 to TRBJ1-6, with D perhaps matching TRBD1 (5 bases). Per the germline V gene, CDR1 is SGDLS and CDR2 is YYNGEE. CDR3 size: 15 residues. Trimming took off 0 bases at V and 8 bases at J, with 12 bases between the two ends. The CDR3 region is CASSVDVRVDSPLHF. DNA of the CDR3: TGTGCCAGCAGCGTAGACGTCAGGGTGGATTCACCCCTCCACTTT.

The chain recombines TRBV18 with TRBJ1-5, with TRBD1 matching 10 bases. V lost 6 bases and J lost 5; bases outside the gene matches: 7. CDR3 length: 15 amino acids. Germline CDR1 KGHSH, CDR2 LQKENI. In DNA, the CDR3 is TGTGCCAGCTCCCGAGGGACAGGGGATTATCAGCCCCAGCATTTT. Its translation is CASSRGTGDYQPQHF.

The chain has TRBV28 and TRBJ1-5, with 8 bases identical to TRBD1. Germline lookup yields CDR1 MDHEN and CDR2 SYDVKM. The CDR3 spans 17 residues. The V gene end was trimmed by 7 bases and the J gene end by 1 base; junction bases not matched to a gene: 12. The chain's CDR3 is CASTSVTGERSNQPQHF. As DNA, the CDR3 is TGTGCCAGCACCAGCGTGACAGGGGAGCGGAGCAATCAGCCCCAGCATTTT.

V and J are TRBV6-5 and TRBJ2-2; TRBD1 matches 9 bases. The germline gives CDR1 MNHEY, CDR2 SVGAGI. The length of the CDR3 is 15 residues. V shed 6 bases, J shed 0 bases, and the junction held 2 bases outside the gene matches. The CDR3 sequence is CASSRDRANTGELFF. DNA of the CDR3: TGTGCCAGCAGCCGGGACAGGGCGAACACCGGGGAGCTGTTTTTT.

On this clone itself: Other nucleotide sequences from this sample produce the same CDR3. This rearrangement joins TRBV10-3 to TRBJ2-1; 14 positions match TRBD2. J gave up 8 bases and V 5 bases, and 5 bases lay outside the gene matches. The CDR3 consists of 15 residues. Germline V gives CDR1 ENHRY, CDR2 SYGVKD. The CDR3 loop is CAISKGLAGVDEQFF. CDR3 coding DNA: TGTGCCATCAGTAAGGGACTAGCGGGAGTTGATGAGCAGTTCTTC.

This clone was seen only a few times. The chain uses TRBV21-1 and TRBJ2-7; the D call TRBD2 from the table was never checked on the DNA. TRBV21-1 constitutes a pseudogene. The CDR3 sequence is 20 residues long. The DNA for the CDR3 is TGTGCCAGCAGCAGACGAACACACAGACTTAGCGGGAGGGCTACCTACGAGCAGTACGTC. Protein product: CASSRRTHRLSGRATYEQYV.

This chain connects TRBV7-9 to TRBJ1-2; D is unresolved. The CDR3 spans 11 residues. Germline CDR1 reads SEHNR; CDR2 reads FQNEAQ (reference sequence). Between the trimmed V and J ends, which lost 5 bases and 8 bases, there was a span of 9 bases. CDR3 bases: TGTGCCAGCAGCACGGGTGGGGGCTACACCTTC. This sequence encodes CASSTGGGYTF.

The rearrangement links TRBV3-1 (or the pseudogene TRBV3-2) to TRBJ1-1, with D maybe TRBD1 (5 bases). Deletions cut 2 bases from V and 1 base from J, with 8 bases between. The germline V gene has CDR1 LGHDT and CDR2 YNNKEL (reference sequence). The CDR3 covers 14 residues. CDR3 residues: CASSQFDRNTEAFF. CDR3 in DNA: TGTGCCAGCAGCCAATTCGACAGGAACACTGAAGCTTTCTTT.

V is TRBV30 and J is TRBJ1-2; D call uncertain. The germline V and J ends were trimmed by 1 base and 6 bases, with 6 bases remaining between them. Germline lookup yields CDR1 GTSNPN and CDR2 SVGIG (reference sequence). The CDR3 runs 11 residues. CDR3 sequence: CAWSGGHGYTF. In nucleotides, the CDR3 is TGTGCCTGGAGTGGTGGGCATGGCTACACCTTC.

The CDR3 is CASSPEGSYGYTF. CDR3 in DNA: TGTGCCAGCAGTCCGGAGGGCAGCTATGGCTACACCTTC. The chain is built from TRBV5-5 and TRBJ1-2, with D unresolved. The CDR3 totals 13 residues. V was shortened by 5 bases and J by 4 bases, with 12 bases between the two germline ends. Germline lookup yields CDR1 SGHKS and CDR2 YYEKEE (reference sequence).

V usage is TRBV3-1 (or the pseudogene TRBV3-2) and J usage is TRBJ2-5; tentatively, D is TRBD1 (6 bases). V was trimmed by 6 bases and J by 2 bases, leaving 16 bases between them. This CDR3 is 15 amino acids long. Looked up from germline, CDR1 is LGHDT and CDR2 is YNNKEL (reference sequence). The DNA of the CDR3 is TGTGCCAGCAGTCTGGACAGAGACTTGCAAGAGACCCAGTACTTC. Residues: CASSLDRDLQETQYF.

The chain combines TRBV7-2 with TRBJ2-1; a weak D match, TRBD2 (5 bases). The V end lost 5 bases, the J end lost 4 bases, and 18 bases lay between the germline ends. Germline lookup yields CDR1 SGHTA and CDR2 FQGNSA. The CDR3 runs to 16 residues. DNA of the CDR3: TGTGCCAGCAGCACCCGGAGAGCCCGGGATTACAATGAGCAGTTCTTC. It is translated as CASSTRRARDYNEQFF.

J is TRBJ2-1 and V is TRBV30; TRBD1 might be the D (6 bases). Per germline, CDR1 GTSNPN and CDR2 SVGIG (reference sequence). CDR3 size: 11 residues. Between the trimmed V and J ends, which lost 5 bases and 9 bases, there was a span of 11 bases. The CDR3 DNA is TGTGCCTGGGGCACAGGGTCTGAGCAGTTCTTC. It translates to CAWGTGSEQFF.

The table lists this clone with a few counts. The chain uses TRBV27 and TRBJ1-2, with 7 bases identical to TRBD1. The V gene's germline CDR1 is MNHEY and CDR2 SMNVEV (reference sequence). Trimming at V came to 4 bases and at J to 5 bases, leaving 13 bases not matched to a gene. The CDR3 is made up of 16 amino acids. The chain's CDR3 is CASSSLRTGVRYGYTF. In DNA, the CDR3 is TGTGCCAGCAGTTCCCTTCGGACAGGCGTGAGGTATGGCTACACCTTC.

A single count supports this clone. This chain uses TRBV7-8 with TRBJ1-2, with 7 bases aligning to TRBD1. The germline V gene has CDR1 SGHVS and CDR2 FQNEAQ. The CDR3 sequence is 15 residues long. After removal of 5 bases from V and 4 bases from J, the junction contained 10 bases not matched to a gene. In nucleotides, the CDR3 is TGTGCCAGCAGCCTCGACAGGGAAGTCTTCTATGGCTACACCTTC. Amino acid sequence: CASSLDREVFYGYTF. The whole variable domain, remainder taken from reference TRBV7-8 and TRBJ1-2, is GAGVSQSPRYKVAKRGQDVALRCDPISGHVSLFWYQQALGQGPEFLTYFQNEAQLDKSGLPSDRFFAERPEGSVSTLKIQRTQQEDSAVYLCASSLDREVFYGYTFGSGTRLTVV.

This clone is a singleton in its sample. The gene calls are TRBV5-1 and TRBJ2-2, with D possibly TRBD2 on 6 matching bases. Germline V lookup: CDR1 SGHRS, CDR2 YFSETQ. The CDR3 runs 15 residues. Trimming stripped 6 bases from V and 3 bases from J, with 15 bases between. The CDR3 spells CASTPGLLYTGELFF. The CDR3 coding sequence is TGCGCCAGCACACCGGGACTTCTCTACACCGGGGAGCTGTTTTTT.

The chain recombines TRBV5-1 with TRBJ2-1; TRBD2 might be the D (6 bases). The CDR3 extends over 15 amino acids. CDR1 and CDR2 from the germline V gene are SGHRS and YFSETQ. Deletions cut 4 bases from V and 7 bases from J, with 18 bases between. The CDR3 spells CASSPGLGGANEQFF. CDR3 in DNA: TGCGCCAGCAGCCCGGGACTTGGAGGGGCTAATGAGCAGTTCTTC.

The chain employs TRBV19 and TRBJ2-3; 16 bases fit TRBD2. Germline V lookup: CDR1 LNHDA, CDR2 SQIVND (reference sequence). There are 17 residues in the CDR3. V lost 7 bases and J lost 4; bases outside the gene matches: 8. The CDR3, as DNA: TGTGCCAGTACCTCCGGGACTAGCGGGAGGGAATCAGATACGCAGTATTTT. Encoded protein: CASTSGTSGRESDTQYF.

V usage is TRBV7-2 and J usage is TRBJ2-7, with 8 bases identical to TRBD2. The J segment lost 4 bases and the V segment lost 2 bases, leaving 7 bases of the junction unmatched. Germline V gene sequence: CDR1 SGHTA, CDR2 FQGNSA. The CDR3 is 15 residues long. The CDR3 reads CASSLRFAGGYEQYF. Written as DNA, the CDR3 is TGTGCCAGCAGCTTACGGTTTGCGGGAGGATACGAGCAGTACTTC.